What follows are 25 T cell receptor beta chains derived from one specimen sequenced in a study of T cell responses to AZD1222 COVID-19 vaccine. The assay was immunoSEQ multiplex PCR, and TCRdb's table has in-frame clones only and misses some. The sample carries about 190,000 clones, about nine tenths recorded once. The sequencing used peripheral blood, collected on day 0 of AZD1222 vaccination. These receptor sequences come from an adult in good health.

The V gene is TRBV19, the J gene TRBJ2-4; 7 bases are a match to TRBD1. From germline, CDR1 is LNHDA and CDR2 SQIVND (reference sequence). With 6 bases clipped from V and 3 bases from J, the junction kept 8 bases outside the gene matches. The CDR3 is 15 amino acids. Written as DNA, the CDR3 is TGTGCCAGTAGGAACAGGGGTGAGGGCAAAAACATTCAGTACTTC. Its protein is CASRNRGEGKNIQYF.

This chain uses TRBV6-6 with TRBJ1-3; a weak D match, TRBD1 (6 bases). CDR3 size: 15 residues. V shed 7 bases and J shed 0 bases, with 13 bases lying between them. Germline values: CDR1 MNHNY, CDR2 SVGAGI (reference sequence). The DNA of the CDR3 is TGTGCCAGCACGCCCAGGGGACTCTCTGGAAACACCATATATTTT. Protein sequence: CASTPRGLSGNTIYF.

CDR3 nucleotides: TGTGCCAGTAGTATAGACGGGAGTCGCAATCAGCCCCAGCATTTT. This translates into CASSIDGSRNQPQHF. V is TRBV19 and J is TRBJ1-5; D unresolved. V shed 0 bases and J shed 2 bases, with 8 bases lying between them. Per the germline V gene, CDR1 is LNHDA and CDR2 is SQIVND (reference sequence). CDR3 length: 15 residues.

This chain links TRBV10-3 with TRBJ2-7, with 16 bases matching TRBD2. V gave up 4 bases and J gave up 3 bases; unmatched junction bases: 9. This CDR3 has 18 amino acids. Germline V gene lookup returns CDR1 ENHRY and CDR2 SYGVKD. For the CDR3, the DNA is TGTGCCATCAGTGGACCCCCGGGACTAGCGGGAGGGAACTACGAGCAGTACTTC. This encodes CAISGPPGLAGGNYEQYF.

This rearrangement joins TRBV4-1 to TRBJ2-1; D ambiguous. The germline V gene encodes CDR1 MGHRA and CDR2 YSYEKL. Trimming took off 3 bases at V and 8 bases at J, with 14 bases between the two ends. This CDR3 has 14 residues. CDR3 in amino acids: CASSHGRLSDEQFF. DNA of the CDR3: TGCGCCAGCAGCCACGGCCGCTTGTCCGATGAGCAGTTCTTC.

The genes are TRBV9 and TRBJ2-2; possibly TRBD2 for D (6 bases). The CDR3 runs to 15 residues. The V gene's germline CDR1 is SGDLS and CDR2 YYNGEE. V was shortened by 0 bases and J by 6 bases, with 12 bases between the two germline ends. The CDR3 region has the DNA TGTGCCAGCAGCGTAGAACTAGCTTGGGCCGGGGAGCTGTTTTTT. This sequence encodes CASSVELAWAGELFF.

The chain uses TRBV29-1 and TRBJ1-1; TRBD1 matches at 9 bases. From germline, CDR1 is SQVTM and CDR2 ANQGSEA. J lost 2 bases, V lost 4 bases, and 2 bases had no gene match. The CDR3 sequence is 13 residues long. Here the CDR3 DNA reads TGCAGCGTTGGGGGACAGGGAAACACTGAAGCTTTCTTT. The encoded protein is CSVGGQGNTEAFF.

In nucleotides, the CDR3 is TGTGCCAGCAGCTTAGGGGTCGGGGGTGGAAACACCATATATTTT. Translated, it gives CASSLGVGGGNTIYF. V and J are TRBV7-2 and TRBJ1-3; a weak D match, TRBD1 (5 bases). V shed 1 base and J shed 3 bases, with 10 bases lying between them. Germline CDR1 and CDR2: SGHTA and FQGNSA. This CDR3 region has 15 residues.

The chain combines TRBV6-5 with TRBJ1-2; D call uncertain. Trimming removed 3 bases from V and 8 bases from J, with 13 bases in between. Germline assignment: CDR1 MNHEY and CDR2 SVGAGI. This CDR3 has 13 amino acids. CDR3 residues: CASSYNPEGGYTF. The CDR3 DNA is TGTGCCAGCAGTTATAACCCGGAGGGAGGCTACACCTTC.

The rearrangement links TRBV5-6 to TRBJ1-1; 8 nucleotides line up with TRBD1. V lost 3 bases, J lost 5 bases, and 6 bases stayed unmatched. CDR3 size: 14 residues. Germline values: CDR1 SGHDT, CDR2 YYEEEE. The chain's CDR3 is CASSSRTGLTEAFF. CDR3 bases: TGTGCCAGCAGCTCCAGGACAGGGTTGACTGAAGCTTTCTTT.

This clone was counted once. This chain joins TRBV4-1 and TRBJ1-3; 7 bases are shared with TRBD1. The CDR3 is 15 amino acids. Germline CDR1 MGHRA, CDR2 YSYEKL. J gave up 0 bases and V 3 bases, and 2 bases lay outside the gene matches. CDR3 in amino acids: CASSQGTVSGNTIYF. The CDR3 nucleotides read TGCGCCAGCAGCCAGGGGACAGTCTCTGGAAACACCATATATTTT.

This clone was seen just once. The chain's CDR3 is CASSWGQSTDTQYF. The CDR3 DNA sequence: TGCGCCAGCAGCTGGGGACAGAGCACAGATACGCAGTATTTT. The rearrangement links TRBV5-1 to TRBJ2-3; 7 bases are shared with TRBD1. The trim removed 3 bases at V and 0 bases at J, leaving 1 base unmatched. Germline loops: CDR1 SGHRS, CDR2 YFSETQ. This CDR3 comprises 14 residues.

This clone was detected once. For the CDR3, the DNA is TGTGCCAGCAGTGAAGCCCTTTCACCGGGACAGTCGAACACCGGGGAGCTGTTTTTT. It translates to CASSEALSPGQSNTGELFF. The rearrangement uses TRBV2 and TRBJ2-2, with 7 positions matching TRBD1. Germline CDR1 SNHLY, CDR2 FYNNEI. The CDR3 is 19 amino acids. Germline trimming cut 0 bases from V and 0 bases from J; bases unmatched to any gene: 10. Full variable domain (outside the CDR3, taken from reference TRBV2 and TRBJ2-2): EPEVTQTPSHQVTQMGQEVILRCVPISNHLYFYWYRQILGQKVEFLVSFYNNEISEKSEIFDDQFSVERPDGSNFTLKIRSTKLEDSAMYFCASSEALSPGQSNTGELFFGEGSRLTVL.

This chain joins TRBV6-1 and TRBJ2-1; the D gene is possibly TRBD1 (7 bases). Germline V gives CDR1 MNHNS, CDR2 SASEGT. V was cut by 4 bases and J by 0 bases, with 16 bases left in between. The CDR3 has 17 residues. The CDR3 here is CASSGGGTVSSYNEQFF. The CDR3 DNA reads as TGTGCCAGCAGTGGAGGCGGGACAGTGAGCTCCTACAATGAGCAGTTCTTC.

The rearrangement links TRBV5-6 to TRBJ1-4; no reliable D call. The CDR3 consists of 15 residues. Deletions cut 4 bases from V and 5 bases from J, with 15 bases between. CDR1 and CDR2 from the germline V gene are SGHDT and YYEEEE. The CDR3 loop reads CASSPPNSGNEKLFF. CDR3 sequence (DNA): TGTGCCAGCAGCCCACCAAACAGCGGCAATGAAAAACTGTTTTTT. Looking up the rest from reference TRBV5-6 and TRBJ1-4 gives the full variable domain: DAGVTQSPTHLIKTRGQQVTLRCSPKSGHDTVSWYQQALGQGPQFIFQYYEEEERQRGNFPDRFSGHQFPNYSSELNVNALLLGDSALYLCASSPPNSGNEKLFFGSGTQLSVL.

This chain joins TRBV10-3 and TRBJ2-7, with 11 bases that match TRBD2. After removal of 3 bases from V and 4 bases from J, the junction contained 2 bases not matched to a gene. Germline V CDR1 and CDR2: ENHRY, SYGVKD. The CDR3 sequence is 14 residues long. CDR3 region: CAISDLAGGYEQYF. CDR3 DNA sequence: TGTGCCATCAGTGATCTAGCGGGGGGTTACGAGCAGTACTTC.

This clone is a singleton in its sample. This chain links TRBV6-5 with TRBJ1-1; D is unclear. The CDR3 length is 14 residues. The germline V and J ends were trimmed by 8 bases and 4 bases, with 17 bases remaining between them. Germline V gene data show CDR1 as MNHEY and CDR2 as SVGAGI. CDR3 loop: CASSMGEMGTEAFF. The CDR3 DNA sequence: TGTGCCAGCTCAATGGGTGAAATGGGCACTGAAGCTTTCTTT.

The rearrangement joins TRBV7-6 to TRBJ1-5; no definite D call. CDR1 and CDR2 from the germline V gene are SGHVS and FNYEAQ. The length of the CDR3 is 13 residues. The germline V and J ends were trimmed by 5 bases and 5 bases, with 10 bases remaining between them. Here the CDR3 reads CASSPEDYQPQHF. The CDR3 nucleotides read TGTGCCAGCAGCCCCGAAGATTATCAGCCCCAGCATTTT.

J is TRBJ1-1 and V is TRBV7-9; 7 bases are shared with TRBD1. There are 16 residues in the CDR3. The germline V gene has CDR1 SEHNR and CDR2 FQNEAQ (reference sequence). With V trimmed by 1 base and J by 0 bases, 5 bases remained unmatched. CDR3 in amino acids: CASSLGGQLLNTEAFF. The CDR3 DNA reads TGTGCCAGCAGCTTAGGGGGACAGCTTTTGAACACTGAAGCTTTCTTT. The full variable domain, completed using reference TRBV7-9 and TRBJ1-1, is DTGVSQNPRHKITKRGQNVTFRCDPISEHNRLYWYRQTLGQGPEFLTYFQNEAQLEKSRLLSDRFSAERPKGSFSTLEIQRTEQGDSAMYLCASSLGGQLLNTEAFFGQGTRLTVV.

The chain couples TRBV19 to TRBJ2-5; 10 bases fit TRBD1. After removal of 6 bases from V and 2 bases from J, the junction contained 6 bases not matched to a gene. The CDR3 runs 15 residues. Germline CDR1 LNHDA, CDR2 SQIVND (reference sequence). The CDR3 is CASSKTGGPQETQYF. The CDR3 region has the DNA TGTGCCAGTAGCAAGACAGGGGGCCCACAAGAGACCCAGTACTTC.

CDR3 bases: TGTGCCATCAGAGGTCAAAAGACAGGGCCTTATGGCTACACCTTC. Its translation: CAIRGQKTGPYGYTF. V is TRBV10-3 and J is TRBJ1-2, with 7 bases fitting TRBD1. From germline, CDR1 is ENHRY and CDR2 SYGVKD. The V gene end was trimmed by 6 bases and the J gene end by 5 bases; junction bases not matched to a gene: 12. The CDR3 is made up of 15 amino acids.

The chain couples TRBV11-3 to TRBJ2-5; D is ambiguous. CDR1 and CDR2 (germline): SGHNT, YENEEA. V lost 3 bases, J lost 0 bases, and 8 bases lay in between. The CDR3 contains 14 residues. CDR3 in amino acids: CASSLFANQETQYF. In nucleotides, the CDR3 is TGTGCCAGCAGCTTGTTCGCTAACCAAGAGACCCAGTACTTC. Complete variable domain (other parts from reference TRBV11-3 and TRBJ2-5): EAGVVQSPRYKIIEKKQPVAFWCNPISGHNTLYWYLQNLGQGPELLIRYENEEAVDDSQLPKDRFSAERLKGVDSTLKIQPAELGDSAVYLCASSLFANQETQYFGPGTRLLVL.

The J gene is TRBJ1-1, the V gene TRBV14; 8 nucleotides match TRBD1. V gave up 1 base and J gave up 2 bases; unmatched junction bases: 9. The germline V gene has CDR1 SGHDN and CDR2 FVKESK. This CDR3 is 17 amino acids long. DNA for the CDR3: TGTGCCAGCAGCCAAGTGTGGGACAGGACCATAAACACTGAAGCTTTCTTT. Translating it yields CASSQVWDRTINTEAFF.

DNA of the CDR3: TGTGCCAGCAGCCCCTTGACAGGCTCTGGGGCCAACGTCCTGACTTTC. As protein: CASSPLTGSGANVLTF. The chain recombines TRBV4-2 with TRBJ2-6; perhaps TRBD1 as D (6 bases). The V and J ends lost 4 bases and 0 bases respectively, with 10 bases between them. The CDR3 length is 16 residues. Germline CDR1 reads LGHNA; CDR2 reads YNFKEQ.

This clone occurred once. This chain connects TRBV10-3 to TRBJ2-2, with D possibly TRBD2 on 5 matching bases. V lost 6 bases, J lost 6 bases, and 14 bases lay in between. This CDR3 has 14 residues. CDR1 and CDR2 (germline): ENHRY, SYGVKD. In DNA, the CDR3 is TGTGCCATCAGCGAGAACATGAGGGCCGGGGAGCTGTTTTTT. Protein sequence: CAISENMRAGELFF.